This T cell receptor (beta chain) was sequenced during a study of T cells in Graves' hyperthyroidism and ophthalmopathy (dated by TCRdb to the late 2010s). Notes on the research overall: Peripheral blood samples were taken at the time of initial diagnosis, prior to any treatment. To identify distinguishing TCR V-J signatures, a discovery cohort of about 100 patients was used, comprising 43 with Graves' ophthalmopathy and some 60 with stable Graves' hyperthyroidism. Prospective prediction of ophthalmopathy was tested in an independent validation cohort consisting of 18 to 20 hyperthyroidism patients and about 17 patients who later progressed to ophthalmopathy. The 75 to 100 discovery patients were randomly split 7:3 into training and test sets. The study also compared thyroid tissue and blood T-cell repertoires from about six Graves' hyperthyroidism patients. Once sampling was done, hyperthyroidism patients were given methimazole at a starting dose of 30 mg daily, whereas ophthalmopathy patients were given high-dose intravenous methylprednisolone. The paper reports TCR Vbeta CDR3 sequencing of fewer than 150 peripheral blood samples: around 45 ophthalmopathy, approximately 74 hyperthyroidism and approximately 17 progressor patients.

What the study reported, not specific to this receptor: In cross-validation, a model built on a 13 V-J signature told ophthalmopathy apart from stable hyperthyroidism with 87.88% sensitivity and approximately 81% specificity, and in testing the same model reached 80%/75%. Blood samples also contained most of the expanded thyroid clonotypes (frequency above 0.001), which suggests that blood repertoires may reflect thyroid immune responses. In validation, the model predicted progression to ophthalmopathy a median of roughly 6.2 months before onset, with about 71% sensitivity and almost 75% specificity. No statistical method was used to set the sample size in advance, and investigators knew the group allocation.

A patient counted as having stable Graves' hyperthyroidism if no progression to ophthalmopathy occurred over 18 months of follow-up. Hyperthyroidism patients were newly diagnosed, had a disease duration of under 2 months, and were aged 18 to 65 years. Any patient with an uncontrolled infection, another autoimmune disease, pregnancy or lactation was excluded. Diagnoses were based on clinical symptoms, serum thyroxine and TRAb, thyroid ultrasound and orbital computed tomography. Ficoll-Paque density gradient centrifugation was used to isolate PBMCs from 9.5 to 10 ml of fresh peripheral blood. Total RNA was extracted with Trizol reagent, and quality was checked on an Agilent 2100 Bioanalyzer. TCR beta CDR3 regions were amplified from RNA transcripts. For the first round of RT-PCR on the TCR CDR3, the HTBI primer set was used together with the Qiagen OneStep RT-PCR kit. Libraries were constructed in a second round of multiplex PCR, after which size selection and purification were performed. Paired-end sequencing of the libraries was performed with 100 bp reads on an Illumina HiSeq2000. As for the authors' bioinformatics: SOAPnuke was used to process the raw data, with reads discarded if the reads contained adapters or uncalled bases, had a mean Phred below 15, or lacked an exact constant-primer or identifier match. High-quality paired reads were merged with COPE v1.2.5, and unique nucleotide sequences were defined as clonotypes. Clonotypes were aligned to IMGT TRBV, TRBD and TRBJ reference segments using MiTCR v1.1. Only V-J combinations with frequency above 0.0001, covering approximately 99% of repertoires, were analysed. The TCS score was defined as the ratio of F50 (clonal expansion) to E x V (chaos), calculated using BLOSUM62-based TCRdist between CDR3 peptides within each V-J. Welch's t-statistics and random forest reduced roughly 530 V-J features to roughly 13, which were used in a naive Bayes classifier (R e1071). TCRdb reran the public reads through fastp at Q25 and MiXCR, keeping productive beta chains. Every distinct CDR3 protein forms one entry, paired with its most common genes and DNA. Here the V and J calls rest on TCRdb's processing, not on the authors' analysis. For this sample the table gives a few hundred thousand distinct CDR3 sequences, of which around 15% were detected only once. In total, the top ten clones hold approximately 13% of the sample.

This clonotype came up many times. The antigen it recognizes is unknown. No quality values exist for individual bases; no much larger clone is one base distant. The sample was blood. The receptor's source is a woman aged 40 to 49 with Graves' hyperthyroidism.

The CDR3 amino acid sequence is: CASSLGGGHYGYTF. The nucleotide sequence is TGTGCCAGCAGTTTGGGAGGGGGCCACTATGGCTACACCTTC. The receptor chain draws on TRBV28 and TRBJ1-2; the junction holds 7 bases that match TRBD1. The germline V end is reduced by 3 bases and the J end by 3 bases; junction bases left unmatched: 4. Taken from the germline V gene, the CDR1 and CDR2 loops are MDHEN and SYDVKM. The CDR3 holds 14 amino acids from the cysteine to the phenylalanine. Of the read, only the CDR3 DNA is kept; its 42 bases are in frame from base 1.